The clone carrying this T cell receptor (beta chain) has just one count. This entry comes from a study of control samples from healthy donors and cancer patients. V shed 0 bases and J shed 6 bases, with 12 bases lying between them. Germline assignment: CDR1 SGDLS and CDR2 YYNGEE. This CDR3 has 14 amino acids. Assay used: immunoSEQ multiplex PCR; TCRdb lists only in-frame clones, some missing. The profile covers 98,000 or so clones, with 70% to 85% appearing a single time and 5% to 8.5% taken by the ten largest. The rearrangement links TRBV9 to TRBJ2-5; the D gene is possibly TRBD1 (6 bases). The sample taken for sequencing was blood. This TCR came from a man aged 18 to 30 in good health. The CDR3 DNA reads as TGTGCCAGCAGCGTAGAACAGGGAAGGAAGACCCAGTACTTC. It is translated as CASSVEQGRKTQYF.